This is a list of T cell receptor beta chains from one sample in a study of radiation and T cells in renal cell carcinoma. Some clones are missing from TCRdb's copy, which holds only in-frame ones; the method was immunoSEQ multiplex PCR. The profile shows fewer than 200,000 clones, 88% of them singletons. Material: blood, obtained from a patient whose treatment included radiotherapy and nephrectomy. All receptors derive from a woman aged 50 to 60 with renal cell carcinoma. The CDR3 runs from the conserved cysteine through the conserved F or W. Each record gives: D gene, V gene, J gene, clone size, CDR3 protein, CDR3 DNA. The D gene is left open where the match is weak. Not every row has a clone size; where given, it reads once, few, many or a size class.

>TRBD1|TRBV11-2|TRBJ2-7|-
CASSLRPDRAYEQYF
TGTGCCAGCAGCTTGCGGCCGGACAGGGCCTACGAGCAGTACTTC
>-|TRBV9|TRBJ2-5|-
CASSVSGGPDRETQYF
TGTGCCAGCAGCGTTTCCGGGGGCCCAGATAGAGAGACCCAGTACTTC
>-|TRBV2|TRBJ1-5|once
CASSEDGLTNQPQHF
TGTGCCAGCAGTGAAGATGGGCTGACCAATCAGCCCCAGCATTTT
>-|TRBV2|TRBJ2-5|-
CASSDQIPSRPKTQYF
TGTGCCAGCAGCGACCAAATCCCTAGTCGCCCCAAGACCCAGTACTTC
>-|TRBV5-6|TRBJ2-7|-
CASSMGTQQYF
TGTGCCAGCAGCATGGGTACGCAGCAGTACTTC
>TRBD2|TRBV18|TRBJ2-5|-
CASSLPGLAGGFQETQYF
TGTGCCAGCTCACTACCGGGACTAGCGGGGGGCTTCCAAGAGACCCAGTACTTC
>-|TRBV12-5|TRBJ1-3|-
CASGLATLPFSGNTIYF
TGTGCTAGTGGTTTGGCCACACTCCCCTTCTCTGGAAACACCATATATTTT
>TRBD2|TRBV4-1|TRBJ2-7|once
CASSIGLANDEQYF
TGCGCCAGCAGCATAGGACTAGCGAACGACGAGCAGTACTTC
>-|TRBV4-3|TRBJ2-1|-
CASSPLRGGEQFF
TGCGCCAGCAGCCCCCTCAGGGGGGGTGAGCAGTTCTTC
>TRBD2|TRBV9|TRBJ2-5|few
CASSVGAGGSETQYF
TGTGCCAGCAGCGTAGGAGCGGGGGGGAGTGAGACCCAGTACTTC
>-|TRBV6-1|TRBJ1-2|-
CASSEARTSIYGYTF
TGTGCCAGCAGTGAAGCCCGGACATCCATCTATGGCTACACCTTC
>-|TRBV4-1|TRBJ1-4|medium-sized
CASSQDLRSEKLFF
TGCGCCAGCAGCCAAGACCTACGGTCGGAAAAACTGTTTTTT
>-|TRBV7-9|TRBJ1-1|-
CASILFSPRSTEAFF
TGTGCCAGCATCCTTTTCTCCCCCCGGAGCACTGAAGCTTTCTTT
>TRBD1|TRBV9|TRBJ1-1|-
CASSVAADRGPNTEAFF
TGTGCCAGCAGCGTAGCTGCCGACAGGGGGCCGAACACTGAAGCTTTCTTT
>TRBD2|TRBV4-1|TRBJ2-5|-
CASSQDLISGGLRETQYF
TGCGCCAGCAGCCAAGATCTAATTAGCGGGGGGCTAAGGGAGACCCAGTACTTC
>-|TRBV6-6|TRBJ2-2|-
CASTMEGTGELFF
TGTGCCAGCACTATGGAGGGGACCGGGGAGCTGTTTTTT
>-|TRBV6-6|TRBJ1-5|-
CASSYGGQGNQPQHF
TGTGCCAGCAGTTACGGAGGGCAGGGCAATCAGCCCCAGCATTTT
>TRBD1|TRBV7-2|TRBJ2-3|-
CASSLNPGGQGDTQYF
TGTGCCAGCAGCTTAAACCCAGGGGGCCAGGGAGATACGCAGTATTTT
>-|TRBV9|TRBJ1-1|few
CASSVGGPNTEAFF
TGTGCCAGCAGCGTAGGGGGCCCGAACACTGAAGCTTTCTTT
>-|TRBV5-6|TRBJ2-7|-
CASRPSGSYEQYF
TGTGCCAGCAGGCCCTCAGGGTCCTACGAGCAGTACTTC
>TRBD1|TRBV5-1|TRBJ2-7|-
CASSLGDRVAYEQYF
TGCGCCAGCAGCTTGGGGGACAGGGTTGCCTACGAGCAGTACTTC
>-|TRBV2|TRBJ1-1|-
CASNRPKGRMNTEAFF
TGTGCCAGCAATCGACCCAAGGGGAGAATGAACACTGAAGCTTTCTTT
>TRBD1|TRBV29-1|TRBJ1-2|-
CSVETGGGYGYTF
TGCAGCGTTGAGACAGGGGGCGGCTATGGCTACACCTTC
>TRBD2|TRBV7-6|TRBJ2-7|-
CASSLVLAGGPHEQYF
TGTGCCAGCAGCTTAGTTCTAGCGGGGGGGCCCCACGAGCAGTACTTC
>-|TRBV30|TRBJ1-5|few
CAWSKEVNQPQHF
TGTGCCTGGAGTAAAGAGGTCAATCAGCCCCAGCATTTT
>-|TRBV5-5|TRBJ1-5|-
CASSRLDGNQPQHF
TGTGCCAGCAGCCGATTGGACGGCAATCAGCCCCAGCATTTT
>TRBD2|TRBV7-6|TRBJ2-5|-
CASSIYRKRGGRETQYF
TGTGCCAGCAGCATATACAGAAAGCGGGGGGGCCGGGAGACCCAGTACTTC
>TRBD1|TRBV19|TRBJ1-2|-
CASKQGDINYGYTF
TGTGCCAGTAAACAGGGGGATATTAACTATGGCTACACCTTC
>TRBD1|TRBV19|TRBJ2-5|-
CASSIRQGVQETQYF
TGTGCCAGTAGTATAAGACAGGGGGTCCAAGAGACCCAGTACTTC
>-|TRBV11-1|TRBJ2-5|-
CASSLGGREFQETQYF
TGTGCCAGCAGCTTAGGGGGCAGGGAGTTCCAAGAGACCCAGTACTTC
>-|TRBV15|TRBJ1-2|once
CATSRDGVYGYTF
TGTGCCACCAGCAGAGATGGGGTCTATGGCTACACCTTC
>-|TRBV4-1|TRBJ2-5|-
CASSQRTLQETQYF
TGCGCCAGCAGCCAGAGGACCCTCCAAGAGACCCAGTACTTC
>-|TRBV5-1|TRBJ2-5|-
CASSLEKETQYF
TGCGCCAGCAGCTTGGAAAAAGAGACCCAGTACTTC
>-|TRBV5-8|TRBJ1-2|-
CASSLASVSGYTF
TGTGCCAGCAGCTTGGCGTCAGTCTCCGGCTACACCTTC
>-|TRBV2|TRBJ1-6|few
CASSGDKAFSPLHF
TGTGCCAGCAGTGGGGACAAGGCATTTTCACCCCTCCACTTT
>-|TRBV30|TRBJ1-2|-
CAWSRTLSNHYGYTF
TGTGCCTGGAGTAGGACGCTTAGTAACCACTATGGCTACACCTTC
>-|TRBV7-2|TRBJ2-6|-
CASSIDTGANVLTF
TGTGCCAGCAGCATAGACACTGGGGCCAACGTCCTGACTTTC
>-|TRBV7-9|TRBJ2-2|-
CASSGSTTNTGELFF
TGTGCCAGCAGCGGCTCAACAACGAACACCGGGGAGCTGTTTTTT
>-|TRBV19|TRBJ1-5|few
CASAPGPPQPQHF
TGTGCCAGCGCCCCTGGGCCCCCACAGCCCCAGCATTTT
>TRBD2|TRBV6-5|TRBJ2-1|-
CASSSPAGGSNEQFF
TGTGCCAGCAGTTCCCCGGCGGGGGGGTCCAATGAGCAGTTCTTC
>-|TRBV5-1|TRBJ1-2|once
CASSLEVALEGYTF
TGCGCCAGCAGCTTGGAAGTAGCCCTGGAGGGCTACACCTTC
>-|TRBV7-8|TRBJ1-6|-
CASSLGVGVSNSPLHF
TGTGCCAGCAGCTTAGGGGTGGGAGTGAGTAATTCACCCCTCCACTTT
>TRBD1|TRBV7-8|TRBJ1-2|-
CASSLRLLTGGKGYGYTF
TGTGCCAGCAGCTTACGGCTCCTCACAGGGGGCAAGGGCTATGGCTACACCTTC
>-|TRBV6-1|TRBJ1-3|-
CASSEFAGSGNTIYF
TGTGCCAGCAGTGAATTCGCAGGGTCTGGAAACACCATATATTTT
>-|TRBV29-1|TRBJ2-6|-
CSVAGGANVLTF
TGCAGCGTAGCGGGCGGGGCCAACGTCCTGACTTTC
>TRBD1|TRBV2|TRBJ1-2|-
CASSLEDRGLRGYTF
TGTGCCAGCAGTCTAGAGGACAGGGGGCTCCGCGGCTACACCTTC
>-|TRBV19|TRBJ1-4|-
CASSMGSLNEKLFF
TGTGCCAGTAGTATGGGAAGTCTTAATGAAAAACTGTTTTTT
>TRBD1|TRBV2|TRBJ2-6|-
CASSETGGSGANVLTF
TGTGCCAGCAGTGAGACAGGGGGAAGTGGGGCCAACGTCCTGACTTTC
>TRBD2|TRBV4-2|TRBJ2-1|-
CASSRGPSGGDVDEQFF
TGTGCCAGCAGCCGAGGACCGAGCGGGGGGGACGTGGATGAGCAGTTCTTC
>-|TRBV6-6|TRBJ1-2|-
CASSYSEGRSNYGYTF
TGTGCCAGCAGTTACTCGGAGGGGCGTTCGAACTATGGCTACACCTTC
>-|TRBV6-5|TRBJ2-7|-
CASSSLQGRGSYEQYF
TGTGCCAGCAGTTCCTTACAGGGTCGGGGTTCCTACGAGCAGTACTTC
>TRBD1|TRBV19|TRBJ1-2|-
CASRTTGGGQGYTF
TGTGCCAGTAGAACGACAGGGGGCGGACAAGGCTACACCTTC
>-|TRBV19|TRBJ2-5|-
CASSDRARETQYF
TGTGCCAGTAGTGATCGGGCCCGGGAGACCCAGTACTTC
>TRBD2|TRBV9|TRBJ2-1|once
CASSVVAGEGIEQFF
TGTGCCAGCAGCGTAGTGGCGGGGGAAGGAATAGAGCAGTTCTTC
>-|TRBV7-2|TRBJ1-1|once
CASSLESGATEAFF
TGTGCCAGCAGCTTAGAATCCGGGGCAACTGAAGCTTTCTTT
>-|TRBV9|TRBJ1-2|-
CASSVVGGGYTF
TGTGCCAGCAGCGTAGTAGGCGGGGGCTACACCTTC
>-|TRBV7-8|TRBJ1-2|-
CASSLAGSSNYGYTF
TGTGCCAGCAGCTTAGCGGGCAGTAGTAACTATGGCTACACCTTC
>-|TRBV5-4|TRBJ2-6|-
CASSAAGANVLTF
TGTGCCAGCAGCGCGGCTGGGGCCAACGTCCTGACTTTC
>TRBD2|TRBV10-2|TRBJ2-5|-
CASSRGTGLVETQYF
TGCGCCAGCAGTAGGGGAACAGGACTAGTGGAGACCCAGTACTTC
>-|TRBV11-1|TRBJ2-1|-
CASSSQSLEQFF
TGTGCCAGCAGCTCCCAGTCGTTAGAGCAGTTCTTC